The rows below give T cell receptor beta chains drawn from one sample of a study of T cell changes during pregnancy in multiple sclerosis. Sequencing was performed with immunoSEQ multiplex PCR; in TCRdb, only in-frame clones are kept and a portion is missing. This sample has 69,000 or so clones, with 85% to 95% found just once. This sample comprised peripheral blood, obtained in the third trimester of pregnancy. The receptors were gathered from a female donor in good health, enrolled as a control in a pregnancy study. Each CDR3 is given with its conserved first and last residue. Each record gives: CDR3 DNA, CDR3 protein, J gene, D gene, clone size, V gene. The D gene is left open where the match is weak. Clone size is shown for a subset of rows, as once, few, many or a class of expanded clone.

cdr3_nt: TGTGCCTGGGCAGGGTACAATGAGCAGTTCTTC
cdr3_aa: CAWAGYNEQFF
j_call: TRBJ2-1
d_call: -
clone_size: -
v_call: TRBV30

cdr3_nt: TGTGCCAGCAGCTCATTCAGGCACAGGGTCGAGACCCAGTACTTC
cdr3_aa: CASSSFRHRVETQYF
j_call: TRBJ2-5
d_call: -
clone_size: -
v_call: TRBV7-9

cdr3_nt: TGCGCCAGCAGCCCACTTAGGAGGGGGGGGACCGGCACAGATACGCAGTATTTT
cdr3_aa: CASSPLRRGGTGTDTQYF
j_call: TRBJ2-3
d_call: -
clone_size: -
v_call: TRBV4-1

cdr3_nt: TGCAGCGTAAAGACAGGGTACAATGAGCAGTTCTTC
cdr3_aa: CSVKTGYNEQFF
j_call: TRBJ2-1
d_call: TRBD1
clone_size: once
v_call: TRBV29-1

cdr3_nt: TGTGCCAGCAGTCACAGAGGGTCGGCCGACACTGAAGCTTTCTTT
cdr3_aa: CASSHRGSADTEAFF
j_call: TRBJ1-1
d_call: -
clone_size: -
v_call: TRBV7-9

cdr3_nt: TGTGCCAGCAGCTCGGGACTACCCTACAATGAGCAGTTCTTC
cdr3_aa: CASSSGLPYNEQFF
j_call: TRBJ2-1
d_call: TRBD2
clone_size: -
v_call: TRBV11-2

cdr3_nt: TGTGCCAGCAGCTGGACAGCGACCCAGGGTGAAGCTTTCTTT
cdr3_aa: CASSWTATQGEAFF
j_call: TRBJ1-1
d_call: -
clone_size: -
v_call: TRBV7-9

cdr3_nt: TGTGCCAGCAGCGTTGGACTAGCGGGAGGTGTAGAGACCCAGTACTTC
cdr3_aa: CASSVGLAGGVETQYF
j_call: TRBJ2-5
d_call: TRBD2
clone_size: -
v_call: TRBV9

cdr3_nt: TGTGCCTGGAGTGATCAGGGAAACACTGAAGCTTTCTTT
cdr3_aa: CAWSDQGNTEAFF
j_call: TRBJ1-1
d_call: -
clone_size: few
v_call: TRBV30

cdr3_nt: TGTGCCAGCAGCTTATTCCCCCGTAATAGCGGGGGAGGCACAGATACGCAGTATTTT
cdr3_aa: CASSLFPRNSGGGTDTQYF
j_call: TRBJ2-3
d_call: TRBD2
clone_size: -
v_call: TRBV7-2

cdr3_nt: TGTGCCAGCTCACCACGCAACAGCAGGAACACTGAAGCTTTCTTT
cdr3_aa: CASSPRNSRNTEAFF
j_call: TRBJ1-1
d_call: -
clone_size: -
v_call: TRBV18

cdr3_nt: TGTGCCAGCAGCCTCCCGACTAGCGGGGCCGTCCAAGAGACCCAGTACTTC
cdr3_aa: CASSLPTSGAVQETQYF
j_call: TRBJ2-5
d_call: TRBD2
clone_size: -
v_call: TRBV7-9

cdr3_nt: TGCGCCAGCAGCTTGCAATGGCTTTGCAATATCGAGCAGTACTTC
cdr3_aa: CASSLQWLCNIEQYF
j_call: TRBJ2-7
d_call: -
clone_size: -
v_call: TRBV5-1

cdr3_nt: TGCAGTGCTACTCTAGGGGACGAGCAGTACTTC
cdr3_aa: CSATLGDEQYF
j_call: TRBJ2-7
d_call: -
clone_size: few
v_call: TRBV20-1

cdr3_nt: TGCGCCAGCAGCTCCAGGGTAGCGGGCGTATACAATGAGCAGTTCTTC
cdr3_aa: CASSSRVAGVYNEQFF
j_call: TRBJ2-1
d_call: TRBD2
clone_size: -
v_call: TRBV5-1

cdr3_nt: TGTGCCAGTAGCGTACCAGGGGAGATCGATCAGCCCCAGCATTTT
cdr3_aa: CASSVPGEIDQPQHF
j_call: TRBJ1-5
d_call: -
clone_size: -
v_call: TRBV19

cdr3_nt: TGTGCCAGCAGGCCAACAGGGGTAACCGGGGAGCTGTTTTTT
cdr3_aa: CASRPTGVTGELFF
j_call: TRBJ2-2
d_call: TRBD1
clone_size: -
v_call: TRBV2

cdr3_nt: TGCGCCAGCAGCTTGGACGGACATGGGATTGAAAAACTGTTTTTT
cdr3_aa: CASSLDGHGIEKLFF
j_call: TRBJ1-4
d_call: -
clone_size: -
v_call: TRBV5-1

cdr3_nt: TGTGCCAGCAGTCGGGGGGGGGCCTTGGCTGAAGCTTTCTTT
cdr3_aa: CASSRGGALAEAFF
j_call: TRBJ1-1
d_call: -
clone_size: -
v_call: TRBV5-5

cdr3_nt: TGTGCCAGCAGGCGGGGCTACTACGAGCAGTACTTC
cdr3_aa: CASRRGYYEQYF
j_call: TRBJ2-7
d_call: -
clone_size: -
v_call: TRBV6-5

cdr3_nt: TGTGCCAGCAAAAAGGGTCTAGCGGAAGAGGATGGGGAGCTGTTTTTT
cdr3_aa: CASKKGLAEEDGELFF
j_call: TRBJ2-2
d_call: TRBD2
clone_size: -
v_call: TRBV5-4

cdr3_nt: TGTGCCAGTAGTAAGGGACAGCCTTCCTACAATGAGCAGTTCTTC
cdr3_aa: CASSKGQPSYNEQFF
j_call: TRBJ2-1
d_call: TRBD1
clone_size: few
v_call: TRBV19

cdr3_nt: TGTGCAAGTCGCTTAAAGAAGCCCCGCGGAGTGGAATCACCCCTCCACTTT
cdr3_aa: CASRLKKPRGVESPLHF
j_call: TRBJ1-6
d_call: -
clone_size: -
v_call: TRBV12-2

cdr3_nt: TGTGCCAGCAGCGGGGGGACAGGGGGCCTCGACGAGCAGTACTTC
cdr3_aa: CASSGGTGGLDEQYF
j_call: TRBJ2-7
d_call: TRBD1
clone_size: once
v_call: TRBV13

cdr3_nt: TGCAGCGTAGGGGGACTAGCGGGTCCGCGAAATGAGCAGTTCTTC
cdr3_aa: CSVGGLAGPRNEQFF
j_call: TRBJ2-1
d_call: TRBD2
clone_size: -
v_call: TRBV29-1

cdr3_nt: TGTGCCAGCAGCGGACTTTGGAACACTGAAGCTTTCTTT
cdr3_aa: CASSGLWNTEAFF
j_call: TRBJ1-1
d_call: -
clone_size: -
v_call: TRBV7-8

cdr3_nt: TGTGCCAGCACCGGTGTGTGGGGAGGCGACTACGAGCAGTACTTC
cdr3_aa: CASTGVWGGDYEQYF
j_call: TRBJ2-7
d_call: -
clone_size: -
v_call: TRBV28

cdr3_nt: TGCGCCAGCAGCCAAGGAACGGTACGAGATGGCTACACCTTC
cdr3_aa: CASSQGTVRDGYTF
j_call: TRBJ1-2
d_call: -
clone_size: -
v_call: TRBV4-1

cdr3_nt: TGTGCCAGCAGCCCCACAGGGGGCGCCGGCTACACCTTC
cdr3_aa: CASSPTGGAGYTF
j_call: TRBJ1-2
d_call: TRBD1
clone_size: -
v_call: TRBV11-2

cdr3_nt: TGTGCCAGCAGCGTTCCCCCGGGACTAGCGACCGGGGAGCTGTTTTTT
cdr3_aa: CASSVPPGLATGELFF
j_call: TRBJ2-2
d_call: TRBD2
clone_size: -
v_call: TRBV7-9

cdr3_nt: TGTGCCAGCTCACCGGCAGGACAGGGCAATAATTCACCCCTCCACTTT
cdr3_aa: CASSPAGQGNNSPLHF
j_call: TRBJ1-6
d_call: TRBD1
clone_size: -
v_call: TRBV18

cdr3_nt: TGCGCCAGCAGCTTGGCAGGGGGTGGGGAACGGACTGAAGCTTTCTTT
cdr3_aa: CASSLAGGGERTEAFF
j_call: TRBJ1-1
d_call: TRBD1
clone_size: -
v_call: TRBV5-1

cdr3_nt: TGTGCCAGTAGTATCAGCGGGGATACGCAGTATTTT
cdr3_aa: CASSISGDTQYF
j_call: TRBJ2-3
d_call: -
clone_size: -
v_call: TRBV19

cdr3_nt: TGTGCCAGCAGTATTAGACAGTCGTACCAAGAGACCCAGTACTTC
cdr3_aa: CASSIRQSYQETQYF
j_call: TRBJ2-5
d_call: -
clone_size: -
v_call: TRBV5-6

cdr3_nt: TGCGCCAGCAGCTTGTCGGGACACTCCTACAATGAGCAGTTCTTC
cdr3_aa: CASSLSGHSYNEQFF
j_call: TRBJ2-1
d_call: -
clone_size: -
v_call: TRBV5-1

cdr3_nt: TGCGCCAGCAGCTTAGTACCGAGGGCCCCGAGTGAAAAACTGTTTTTT
cdr3_aa: CASSLVPRAPSEKLFF
j_call: TRBJ1-4
d_call: -
clone_size: -
v_call: TRBV5-1

cdr3_nt: TGTGCCAGCAGCGAGGGGGGGAGGGTAATACAAGAGACCCAGTACTTC
cdr3_aa: CASSEGGRVIQETQYF
j_call: TRBJ2-5
d_call: -
clone_size: -
v_call: TRBV9

cdr3_nt: TGCGCCAGCAGACTATCGGGGGGGCCAACGACAGATACGCAGTATTTT
cdr3_aa: CASRLSGGPTTDTQYF
j_call: TRBJ2-3
d_call: TRBD2
clone_size: -
v_call: TRBV4-1

cdr3_nt: TGTGCCAGCTCACCACCTACAGGGGTAGAGACCCAGTACTTC
cdr3_aa: CASSPPTGVETQYF
j_call: TRBJ2-5
d_call: TRBD1
clone_size: -
v_call: TRBV18

cdr3_nt: TGTGCCATCAGTGAGTCTAGGCAGGGTAGTGGCTACACCTTC
cdr3_aa: CAISESRQGSGYTF
j_call: TRBJ1-2
d_call: -
clone_size: once
v_call: TRBV10-3

cdr3_nt: TGTGCCAGCAGCTTACCCTGGGACAGGGTGTCCGGGGAGCTGTTTTTT
cdr3_aa: CASSLPWDRVSGELFF
j_call: TRBJ2-2
d_call: TRBD1
clone_size: -
v_call: TRBV7-8

cdr3_nt: TGTGCCACCAGCGGGCAGGGCACTGGGGCCAACGTCCTGACTTTC
cdr3_aa: CATSGQGTGANVLTF
j_call: TRBJ2-6
d_call: -
clone_size: -
v_call: TRBV15

cdr3_nt: TGTGCCAGCAGTCCACCTCGGTTGCGCTCCTACAATGAGCAGTTCTTC
cdr3_aa: CASSPPRLRSYNEQFF
j_call: TRBJ2-1
d_call: -
clone_size: once
v_call: TRBV28

cdr3_nt: TGTGCCAGCAGCAAGCCTTCTGGGGCCAACGTCCTGACTTTC
cdr3_aa: CASSKPSGANVLTF
j_call: TRBJ2-6
d_call: -
clone_size: -
v_call: TRBV28

cdr3_nt: TGTGCCAGCAGCTCTAGCGGGAATGAGCAGTTCTTC
cdr3_aa: CASSSSGNEQFF
j_call: TRBJ2-1
d_call: TRBD2
clone_size: -
v_call: TRBV11-2

cdr3_nt: TGTGCCAGCAGCGTAGGCCCTACGGTCGGCACTGAAGCTTTCTTT
cdr3_aa: CASSVGPTVGTEAFF
j_call: TRBJ1-1
d_call: -
clone_size: -
v_call: TRBV9

cdr3_nt: TGTGCCACCTATTTAGATCTAGGTACATCGAACACCGGGGAGCTGTTTTTT
cdr3_aa: CATYLDLGTSNTGELFF
j_call: TRBJ2-2
d_call: -
clone_size: -
v_call: TRBV11-3

cdr3_nt: TGTGCCAGCAGTGAAGGGCCAGGTACGGACAGGGCGGCCTACGAGCAGTACTTC
cdr3_aa: CASSEGPGTDRAAYEQYF
j_call: TRBJ2-7
d_call: TRBD1
clone_size: -
v_call: TRBV6-1

cdr3_nt: TGTGCCAGCTCACGGGATCAGGGGGACTATGGCTACACCTTC
cdr3_aa: CASSRDQGDYGYTF
j_call: TRBJ1-2
d_call: TRBD1
clone_size: -
v_call: TRBV18